The 21 T cell receptor beta chains presented below share a single source sample, sequenced in a study of somatic mutations in cytotoxic T cells in rheumatoid arthritis. TCRdb keeps only in-frame clones here, not all; method: immunoSEQ multiplex PCR. This table holds about 30,000 clones, approximately 85% found once. Sequencing used CD8+ T cells sorted from blood. These receptors were obtained from an adult with rheumatoid arthritis.

The gene calls are TRBV19 and TRBJ1-2; 8 bases fit TRBD1. This CDR3 has 15 amino acids. J was trimmed by 4 bases and V by 5 bases; bases with no gene match: 9. Germline V lookup: CDR1 LNHDA, CDR2 SQIVND (reference sequence). The CDR3 nucleotides are TGTGCCAGTAGTGCAGCAGGGGGCTACCTCTATGGCTACACCTTC. The encoded protein is CASSAAGGYLYGYTF.

This clone was observed a single time. The J gene is TRBJ2-7, the V gene TRBV4-1; D remains ambiguous. CDR3 length equals 14 residues. The germline V gene encodes CDR1 MGHRA and CDR2 YSYEKL. V was shortened by 4 bases and J by 1 base, with 11 bases between the two germline ends. CDR3 nucleotides: TGCGCCAGCAGCCCCAAAAGGGCTTCCTACGAGCAGTACTTC. This gives the protein CASSPKRASYEQYF.

This chain uses TRBV4-2 with TRBJ2-1; no clear D gene. V lost 3 bases to trimming and J lost 2 bases, with 14 bases between them. CDR1 and CDR2 (germline): LGHNA, YNFKEQ. This CDR3 region has 16 residues. The CDR3 loop is CASSQESLMPYNEQFF. CDR3 DNA: TGTGCCAGCAGCCAGGAATCACTAATGCCCTACAATGAGCAGTTCTTC.

The V and J genes are TRBV4-1 and TRBJ2-1; the match to TRBD2 covers 10 bases. The CDR3 extends over 17 amino acids. With 1 base clipped from V and 6 bases from J, the junction kept 9 bases outside the gene matches. Germline CDR1 reads MGHRA; CDR2 reads YSYEKL. CDR3 nucleotide sequence: TGCGCCAGCAGCCAAGGGGAGTCGAGCGGGAGGGGCAATGAGCAGTTCTTC. Translation: CASSQGESSGRGNEQFF.

The chain recombines TRBV27 with TRBJ1-1; the D gene is possibly TRBD1 (5 bases). Deletions cut 11 bases from V and 4 bases from J, with 17 bases between. Per the germline V gene, CDR1 is MNHEY and CDR2 is SMNVEV (reference sequence). This CDR3 comprises 13 residues. The CDR3 DNA reads TGTGCCGCGTTCGGGGGACGGGGCACTGAAGCTTTCTTT. Translated: CAAFGGRGTEAFF.

CDR3 sequence: CASSQDQALAFYEQYF. Written as DNA, the CDR3 is TGCGCCAGCAGCCAAGATCAGGCTCTCGCATTCTACGAGCAGTACTTC. The rearrangement uses TRBV4-1 and TRBJ2-7; D gene uncertain. The germline V and J ends were trimmed by 0 bases and 3 bases, with 15 bases remaining between them. The length of the CDR3 is 16 residues. Per the germline V gene, CDR1 is MGHRA and CDR2 is YSYEKL.

This clone has a single count. The V and J genes are TRBV7-9 and TRBJ1-1; tentative D call: TRBD1 (5 bases). The CDR3 sequence is 14 residues long. V lost 5 bases and J 3 bases, leaving 13 bases between the germline ends. From germline, CDR1 is SEHNR and CDR2 FQNEAQ (reference sequence). CDR3 protein: CASSQGTKYTEAFF. CDR3 nucleotide sequence: TGTGCCAGCAGCCAAGGGACCAAATACACTGAAGCTTTCTTT.

The rearrangement links TRBV15 to TRBJ2-5; no definite D call. Trimming left V 0 bases short and J 5 bases short, with 10 bases between. The CDR3 sequence is 14 residues long. Germline V gene lookup returns CDR1 LNHNV and CDR2 YYDKDF (reference sequence). DNA for the CDR3: TGTGCCACCAGCAGAGATCGGGTGGGGGAGACCCAGTACTTC. This sequence encodes CATSRDRVGETQYF. The variable domain in full, with the rest retrieved from reference TRBV15 and TRBJ2-5, is DAMVIQNPRYQVTQFGKPVTLSCSQTLNHNVMYWYQQKSSQAPKLLFHYYDKDFNNEADTPDNFQSRRPNTSFCFLDIRSPGLGDTAMYLCATSRDRVGETQYFGPGTRLLVL.

The V and J genes are TRBV7-9 and TRBJ2-2; the match to TRBD1 covers 9 bases. The J segment lost 5 bases and the V segment lost 5 bases, leaving 3 bases of the junction unmatched. CDR3 length equals 14 residues. Germline CDR1 reads SEHNR; CDR2 reads FQNEAQ (reference sequence). The CDR3 protein is CASSPDRGTGELFF. The CDR3 DNA reads as TGTGCCAGCAGCCCGGACAGGGGAACCGGGGAGCTGTTTTTT.

CDR3 nucleotides: TGTGCCAGCAGCTGGGGAGGGGGGACCGGGGAGCTGTTTTTT. Translating it yields CASSWGGGTGELFF. The genes are TRBV7-6 and TRBJ2-2, with a weak D call TRBD2 (7 bases). The CDR3 has 14 residues. The V gene lost 4 bases and the J gene lost 5 bases, with 11 bases spanning the gap. Per the germline V gene, CDR1 is SGHVS and CDR2 is FNYEAQ.

There are a few counts of this clone. The J gene is TRBJ2-7, the V gene TRBV7-9; a weak D match, TRBD2 (6 bases). V gave up 6 bases and J gave up 1 base, with 7 bases separating them. Germline CDR1 reads SEHNR; CDR2 reads FQNEAQ (reference sequence). The CDR3 has 12 residues. The CDR3 reads CASRGTSYEQYF. The CDR3 region has the DNA TGTGCCAGCAGGGGGACTTCCTACGAGCAGTACTTC.

The chain has TRBV2 and TRBJ2-7; D not resolved. CDR1 SNHLY and CDR2 FYNNEI come from the germline V gene. This CDR3 comprises 14 residues. V gave up 0 bases and J gave up 0 bases, with 6 bases separating them. The CDR3 here is CASSEAGTSYEQYF. The CDR3 DNA reads TGTGCCAGCAGTGAAGCGGGCACCTCCTACGAGCAGTACTTC. The full variable domain, with the rest looked up from reference TRBV2 and TRBJ2-7, is EPEVTQTPSHQVTQMGQEVILRCVPISNHLYFYWYRQILGQKVEFLVSFYNNEISEKSEIFDDQFSVERPDGSNFTLKIRSTKLEDSAMYFCASSEAGTSYEQYFGPGTRLTVT.

This rearrangement joins TRBV30 to TRBJ2-7; D perhaps matches TRBD2 (5 bases). Germline CDR1 is GTSNPN and CDR2 is SVGIG (reference sequence). The germline V and J ends were trimmed by 3 bases and 3 bases, with 12 bases remaining between them. The CDR3 totals 13 residues. CDR3 protein: CAWSVSDYYEQYF. DNA for the CDR3: TGTGCCTGGAGCGTCAGCGACTACTACGAGCAGTACTTC.

This clone was detected only a few times. This chain links TRBV9 with TRBJ2-7; the D gene is possibly TRBD2 (6 bases). Trimming removed 4 bases from V and 3 bases from J, with 17 bases in between. This CDR3 is 15 amino acids long. Per the germline V gene, CDR1 is SGDLS and CDR2 is YYNGEE. CDR3 sequence: CASSPTGDFVYEQYF. In DNA, the CDR3 is TGTGCCAGCAGCCCCACGGGGGATTTCGTCTACGAGCAGTACTTC.

CDR3 residues: CASSPLGGENIQYF. The CDR3 nucleotides are TGTGCCAGCAGCCCCCTAGGGGGCGAAAACATTCAGTACTTC. The rearrangement uses TRBV13 and TRBJ2-4; 7 nucleotides align to TRBD1. The CDR3 runs 14 residues. In germline, CDR1 is PRHDT, CDR2 FYEKMQ (reference sequence). V dropped 5 bases and J dropped 5; count of bases not matched to a gene: 6. Looking up the rest from reference TRBV13 and TRBJ2-4 gives the full variable domain: AAGVIQSPRHLIKEKRETATLKCYPIPRHDTVYWYQQGPGQDPQFLISFYEKMQSDKGSIPDRFSAQQFSDYHSELNMSSLELGDSALYFCASSPLGGENIQYFGAGTRLSVL.

The chain employs TRBV7-2 and TRBJ1-2; maybe TRBD1 (5 bases). Trimming pared 5 bases from V and 0 bases from J, leaving 16 bases between. Germline values: CDR1 SGHTA, CDR2 FQGNSA. The CDR3 extends over 16 amino acids. CDR3 in DNA: TGTGCCAGCAGCCTGGGGGTGGCCAGTCCTAACTATGGCTACACCTTC. It is translated as CASSLGVASPNYGYTF. Filled out from reference TRBV7-2 and TRBJ1-2, the complete variable domain reads GAGVSQSPSNKVTEKGKDVELRCDPISGHTALYWYRQSLGQGLEFLIYFQGNSAPDKSGLPSDRFSAERTGGSVSTLTIQRTQQEDSAVYLCASSLGVASPNYGYTFGSGTRLTVV.

This clone appeared once. V gene TRBV6-5 combines with J gene TRBJ2-7, with 8 bases lining up with TRBD1. The CDR3 runs 15 residues. J lost 0 bases, V lost 2 bases, and 3 bases had no gene match. Germline V gene sequence: CDR1 MNHEY, CDR2 SVGAGI. For the CDR3, the DNA is TGTGCCAGCAGTTACAGGGGACAGGACTCCTACGAGCAGTACTTC. Encoded protein: CASSYRGQDSYEQYF.

The chain uses TRBV27 and TRBJ1-6; possibly TRBD1 for D (6 bases). The CDR3 runs to 14 residues. Germline V gene lookup returns CDR1 MNHEY and CDR2 SMNVEV (reference sequence). V gave up 5 bases and J gave up 7 bases, with 12 bases separating them. CDR3 bases: TGTGCCAGCAGTCCGGACAGCCAGAATTCACCCCTCCACTTT. This sequence encodes CASSPDSQNSPLHF.

The chain has TRBV25-1 and TRBJ2-1; D remains ambiguous. From germline, CDR1 is MGHDK and CDR2 SYGVNS. This CDR3 has 13 amino acids. V lost 2 bases and J 9 bases, leaving 11 bases between the germline ends. The CDR3 DNA is TGTGCCAGCAGTGAAGGCGATTCGGGTGAGCAGTTCTTC. It yields the protein CASSEGDSGEQFF.

The chain is built from TRBV7-3 and TRBJ2-3, with D perhaps being TRBD1 or TRBD2 (6 bases each). Germline CDR1 and CDR2: SGHTA and FQGTGA. V shed 0 bases and J shed 3 bases, with 13 bases lying between them. The CDR3 extends over 16 amino acids. The CDR3 protein is CASSLTGGAGTDTQYF. In DNA form, the CDR3 reads TGTGCCAGCAGCTTAACCGGGGGCGCGGGTACAGATACGCAGTATTTT.

The chain uses TRBV19 and TRBJ1-4; maybe TRBD1 (6 bases). The CDR3 sequence is 16 residues long. Germline V CDR1 and CDR2: LNHDA, SQIVND (reference sequence). The V gene lost 5 bases and the J gene lost 11 bases, with 24 bases spanning the gap. The chain's CDR3 is CASSRPRAGADRKLFF. CDR3 in DNA: TGTGCCAGTAGTCGACCTCGGGCGGGGGCGGATCGGAAACTGTTTTTT.